This TCR beta chain appears in the sequencing data of a study of T cells in Graves' hyperthyroidism and ophthalmopathy. In the study overall: Before any treatment, at initial diagnosis, peripheral blood was collected. Study results and limitations: Also found in blood were most expanded thyroid clonotypes above 0.001.

Exclusion of a patient resulted from uncontrolled infection, other autoimmune disease, pregnancy or lactation. The germline CDR1 and CDR2 sequences are SGHDN and FVKESK. With 4 bases removed from V and 4 bases from J, the gap between germline ends came to 14 bases. The CDR3 covers 14 residues. Using RNA transcripts as the source, TCR beta CDR3 regions were amplified. A first-round RT-PCR of the TCR CDR3 used the HTBI primer set. TCRdb re-called the multiplex PCR reads through MiXCR, storing one row per CDR3 protein. The sample carries hundreds of thousands of distinct CDR3 sequences, about 14% recorded once. Points on this clonotype: No antigen is known for it.

The specimen sequenced was blood. The receptor's source is a woman between 50 and 59 years old with Graves' ophthalmopathy. V is TRBV14 and J is TRBJ2-7, with D possibly being TRBD2 (5 bases). DNA of the CDR3: TGTGCCAGCAGCCTACCCGGACTGATTTACGAGCAGTACTTC. Translated: CASSLPGLIYEQYF.